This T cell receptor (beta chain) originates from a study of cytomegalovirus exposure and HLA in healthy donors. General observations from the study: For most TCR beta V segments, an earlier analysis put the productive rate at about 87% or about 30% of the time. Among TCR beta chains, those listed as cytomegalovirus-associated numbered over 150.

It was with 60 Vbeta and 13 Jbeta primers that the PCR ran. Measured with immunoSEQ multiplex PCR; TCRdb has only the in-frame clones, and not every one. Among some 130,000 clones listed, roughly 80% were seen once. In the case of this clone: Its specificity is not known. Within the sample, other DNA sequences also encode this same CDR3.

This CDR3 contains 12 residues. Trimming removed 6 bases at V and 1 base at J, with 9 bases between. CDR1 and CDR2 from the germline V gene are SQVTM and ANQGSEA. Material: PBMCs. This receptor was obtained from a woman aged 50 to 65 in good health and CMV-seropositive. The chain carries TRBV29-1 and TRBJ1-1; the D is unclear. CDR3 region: CSVGGGNTEAFF. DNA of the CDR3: TGCAGCGTGGGAGGAGGGAACACTGAAGCTTTCTTT.